The next 14 T cell receptor beta chains were all read from a single sample in a study of T cell responses to AZD1222 COVID-19 vaccine. Assay: immunoSEQ multiplex PCR; the TCRdb copy retains only in-frame clones and omits some. This repertoire shows 200,000 or so clones, approximately 94% found once; its top ten account for over 7.5%. This specimen was peripheral blood, taken on day 0 of AZD1222 vaccination. Source of these receptors: an adult in good health.

The chain recombines TRBV24-1 with TRBJ2-7; 7 nucleotides line up with TRBD2. The length of the CDR3 is 15 residues. The junction had 3 bases not matched to a gene; V was cut back by 2 bases and J by 0 bases. Per the germline V gene, CDR1 is KGHDR and CDR2 is SFDVKD. This chain's CDR3 is CATSDSSGLSYEQYF. The CDR3 DNA follows: TGTGCCACCAGTGATTCTAGCGGACTCTCCTACGAGCAGTACTTC.

The gene calls are TRBV3-1 (or the pseudogene TRBV3-2) and TRBJ2-1; 9 bases match TRBD2. The CDR3 has 19 residues. The V and J ends lost 1 base and 2 bases, in that order; junction bases with no gene match: 12. Germline CDR1 and CDR2: LGHDT and YNNKEL (reference sequence). Here the CDR3 reads CASSQARSLAGGPYNEQFF. The DNA of the CDR3 is TGTGCCAGCAGCCAAGCCCGCAGTCTGGCGGGAGGGCCCTACAATGAGCAGTTCTTC.

The sample holds one count of this clone. V usage is TRBV2 and J usage is TRBJ2-7; D is perhaps TRBD1 (8 bases). CDR3 length equals 16 residues. V was clipped by 5 bases and J by 7 bases, with 24 bases between them. Germline V gives CDR1 SNHLY, CDR2 FYNNEI. The CDR3 loop reads CASSQQGGGAHQEQYF. The CDR3 DNA follows: TGTGCCAGCAGTCAACAGGGGGGAGGGGCCCATCAGGAGCAGTACTTC.

The V and J genes are TRBV2 and TRBJ1-1; TRBD1 is a possible D gene (6 bases). Trimming removed 1 base at V and 0 bases at J, with 9 bases between. The CDR3 consists of 15 residues. Germline lookup yields CDR1 SNHLY and CDR2 FYNNEI. The CDR3 DNA reads as TGTGCCAGCAGTGAAGATAGGACAGTGAACACTGAAGCTTTCTTT. Amino acids: CASSEDRTVNTEAFF.

The rearrangement uses TRBV10-3 and TRBJ1-6; D perhaps matches TRBD1 (5 bases). There are 16 residues in the CDR3. The ends were cut back, 6 bases at V and 4 bases at J, with 16 bases in the middle. The V gene's germline CDR1 is ENHRY and CDR2 SYGVKD. The chain's CDR3 is CAISAGSLNYNSPLHF. The CDR3 DNA is TGTGCCATCAGCGCAGGGTCCCTGAATTATAATTCACCCCTCCACTTT.

The chain employs TRBV7-8 and TRBJ1-6, with D possibly matching TRBD1 (5 bases). The CDR3 covers 14 residues. CDR1 SGHVS and CDR2 FQNEAQ come from the germline V gene. V was cut by 5 bases and J by 5 bases, with 10 bases left in between. The CDR3 DNA follows: TGTGCCAGCAGCCATGACAGCGATAATTCACCCCTCCACTTT. Protein product: CASSHDSDNSPLHF.

The V and J genes are TRBV11-2 and TRBJ2-2, with D possibly called TRBD1 or TRBD2 (6 bases each). CDR3 length equals 15 residues. V was cut by 6 bases and J by 2 bases, with 13 bases left in between. The germline V gene has CDR1 SGHAT and CDR2 FQNNGV. The CDR3 DNA is TGTGCCAGCAGACCGGGGGCGCGAAACACCGGGGAGCTGTTTTTT. Translation: CASRPGARNTGELFF.

The chain links TRBV9 to TRBJ2-5; 12 bases agree with TRBD2. The CDR3 has 16 residues. Germline-derived CDR1 and CDR2 are SGDLS and YYNGEE. V gave up 4 bases and J gave up 5 bases; unmatched junction bases: 9. CDR3 in amino acids: CASSKGLAGFGETQYF. As DNA, the CDR3 is TGTGCCAGCAGCAAAGGACTAGCGGGGTTCGGGGAGACCCAGTACTTC.

The sample holds a few counts of this clone. The chain is built from TRBV19 and TRBJ1-1; no clear D gene. CDR3 length equals 15 residues. Trimming shortened V by 4 bases and J by 0 bases, and 12 bases separated the two germline ends. The germline V gene encodes CDR1 LNHDA and CDR2 SQIVND (reference sequence). The CDR3 bases are TGTGCCAGTAGTACCCGACACAGCATGAACACTGAAGCTTTCTTT. It yields the protein CASSTRHSMNTEAFF.

The chain employs TRBV11-2 and TRBJ2-7, with a possible D match to TRBD2 (5 bases). In germline, CDR1 is SGHAT, CDR2 FQNNGV. The CDR3 is 17 residues long. V was trimmed by 1 base and J by 0 bases, leaving 16 bases between them. In nucleotides, the CDR3 is TGTGCCAGCAGCTTAGTTCTACTTAGCGTGAGCTCCTACGAGCAGTACTTC. Translated: CASSLVLLSVSSYEQYF.

The chain uses TRBV5-4 and TRBJ1-6; 11 bases fit TRBD1. The CDR3 totals 16 residues. V lost 3 bases, J lost 7 bases, and 6 bases stayed unmatched. Germline-derived CDR1 and CDR2 are SGHNT and YYREEE (reference sequence). CDR3 nucleotide sequence: TGTGCCAGCAGCTCCGGGACAGGGGGGAAAAATTCACCCCTCCACTTT. This sequence encodes CASSSGTGGKNSPLHF.

This clone was observed once. This chain connects TRBV10-3 to TRBJ1-2; D is perhaps TRBD1 (5 bases). The CDR3 totals 11 residues. V was clipped by 6 bases and J by 6 bases, with 8 bases between them. Germline V gives CDR1 ENHRY, CDR2 SYGVKD. As DNA, the CDR3 is TGTGCCATCAGCCAGACAGATGGCTACACCTTC. As protein: CAISQTDGYTF.

The chain uses TRBV6-4 and TRBJ2-1, with a possible D match to TRBD2 (5 bases). There are 13 residues in the CDR3. Trimming removed 4 bases at V and 8 bases at J, with 12 bases between. Germline assignment: CDR1 MRHNA and CDR2 SNTAGT. This chain's CDR3 is CASSGASTDEQFF. The CDR3 DNA reads TGTGCCAGCAGTGGGGCTAGCACGGATGAGCAGTTCTTC.

The CDR3 DNA reads TGTGCCAGTAGCCCAGGGGGCTCTAGGAACACCGGGGAGCTGTTTTTT. Its translation is CASSPGGSRNTGELFF. The rearrangement joins TRBV19 to TRBJ2-2, with 8 bases identical to TRBD1. Trimming at V came to 6 bases and at J to 1 base, leaving 7 bases not matched to a gene. This CDR3 comprises 16 residues. In germline, CDR1 is LNHDA, CDR2 SQIVND (reference sequence). Together with reference TRBV19 and TRBJ2-2, the CDR3 gives the full variable domain: DGGITQSPKYLFRKEGQNVTLSCEQNLNHDAMYWYRQDPGQGLRLIYYSQIVNDFQKGDIAEGYSVSREKKESFPLTVTSAQKNPTAFYLCASSPGGSRNTGELFFGEGSRLTVL.